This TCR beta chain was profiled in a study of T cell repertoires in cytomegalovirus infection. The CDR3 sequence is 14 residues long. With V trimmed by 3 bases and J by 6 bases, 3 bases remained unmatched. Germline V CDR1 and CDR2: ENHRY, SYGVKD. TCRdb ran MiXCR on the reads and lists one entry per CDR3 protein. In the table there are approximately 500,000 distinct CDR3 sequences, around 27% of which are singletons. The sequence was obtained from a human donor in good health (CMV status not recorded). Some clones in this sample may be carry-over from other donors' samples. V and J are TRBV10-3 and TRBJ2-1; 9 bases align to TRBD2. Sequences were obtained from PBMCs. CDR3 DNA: TGTGCCATCAGTGAATTAGCGGGAGCCAATGAGCAGTTCTTC. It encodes CAISELAGANEQFF.